This TCR beta chain was retrieved from a study of cytomegalovirus exposure and HLA in healthy donors. Study-wide background: From HLA-typed donors, an early data release held roughly 89 million unique TCRs. General observations from the study: In vitro assays verified that three CMV-associated chains recognized CMV antigens specifically. In a later analysis, at a false discovery rate of 0.05, roughly 17,000 TCR beta sequences matched HLA alleles.

On this clone: Antigen specificity is unknown.

The V gene lost 4 bases and the J gene lost 3 bases, with 19 bases spanning the gap. The CDR3 is made up of 16 amino acids. Germline V gene data show CDR1 as SGHNT and CDR2 as YYREEE (reference sequence). Primers: 60 Vbeta forward and 13 Jbeta reverse. Measured with immunoSEQ multiplex PCR; TCRdb has only the in-frame clones, and not every one. The table has over 85,000 clones, 60% to 85% seen once. The sequence was collected from a woman aged 25 to 39 in good health and CMV-seronegative. The J gene is TRBJ1-1, the V gene TRBV5-4; D is uncertain. Input material: PBMCs. Here the CDR3 DNA reads TGTGCCAGCAGCGTACAAGGTGCAGGCGGGGACACTGAAGCTTTCTTT. It encodes CASSVQGAGGDTEAFF.